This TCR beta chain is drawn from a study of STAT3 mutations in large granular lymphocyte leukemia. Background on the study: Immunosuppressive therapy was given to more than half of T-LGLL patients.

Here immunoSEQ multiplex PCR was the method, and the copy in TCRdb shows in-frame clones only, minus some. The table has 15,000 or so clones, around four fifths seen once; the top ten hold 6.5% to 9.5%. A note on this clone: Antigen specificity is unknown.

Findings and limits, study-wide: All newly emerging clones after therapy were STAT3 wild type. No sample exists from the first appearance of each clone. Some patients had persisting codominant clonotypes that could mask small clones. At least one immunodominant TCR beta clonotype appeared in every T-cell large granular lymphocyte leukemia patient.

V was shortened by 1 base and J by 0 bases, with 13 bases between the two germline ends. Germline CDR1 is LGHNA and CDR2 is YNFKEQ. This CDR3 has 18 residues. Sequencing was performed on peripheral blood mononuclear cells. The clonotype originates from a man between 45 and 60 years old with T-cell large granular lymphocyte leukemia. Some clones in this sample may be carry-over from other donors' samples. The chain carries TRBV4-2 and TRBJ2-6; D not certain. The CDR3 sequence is CASSQVSAVRSGANVLTF. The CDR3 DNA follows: TGTGCCAGCAGCCAAGTATCTGCAGTACGCTCTGGGGCCAACGTCCTGACTTTC.